What follows are 29 T cell receptor beta chains derived from one specimen sequenced in a study of OX40 agonist ivuxolimab in advanced cancers. Method: immunoSEQ multiplex PCR; TCRdb's copy keeps in-frame clones and lacks some. The sample includes approximately 51,000 clones, around 77% of them seen just once. The source was CD4+ or CD8+ T cells sorted from blood, collected in a trial of the OX40 agonist ivuxolimab. Receptors originate from an adult with an advanced solid tumor such as melanoma, head and neck, liver or kidney cancer.

This clone appeared many times. This rearrangement joins TRBV10-3 to TRBJ1-2; weak D call: TRBD1 (5 bases). CDR3 size: 11 residues. Germline CDR1 and CDR2: ENHRY and SYGVKD. V was pared by 2 bases and J by 7 bases, with 5 bases between. CDR3 loop: CAISEQGGYTF. The CDR3 bases are TGTGCCATCAGTGAGCAGGGTGGCTACACCTTC.

The chain combines TRBV28 with TRBJ2-7; D not certain. The germline V and J ends were trimmed by 10 bases and 6 bases, with 22 bases remaining between them. The CDR3 totals 14 residues. Germline V gene sequence: CDR1 MDHEN, CDR2 SYDVKM. CDR3 sequence (DNA): TGTGCCACCACCCGGCTGGGATCCCTCTTCGAGCAGTACTTC. Translating gives CATTRLGSLFEQYF.

This clone has more than one count but fewer than ten. V is TRBV5-6 and J is TRBJ2-4; 9 bases are a match to TRBD2. This CDR3 is 13 amino acids long. Per germline, CDR1 SGHDT and CDR2 YYEEEE. Unmatched junction bases numbered 2, after V lost 5 bases and J lost 5 bases. The CDR3 sequence is CASRIAGENIQYF. In DNA form, the CDR3 reads TGTGCCAGCAGGATAGCGGGGGAAAACATTCAGTACTTC.

This clone was observed a few times. The J gene is TRBJ1-2, the V gene TRBV28, with TRBD1 matching over 7 bases. CDR3 size: 18 residues. Germline CDR1 MDHEN, CDR2 SYDVKM. Germline trimming cut 4 bases from V and 2 bases from J; bases unmatched to any gene: 16. The CDR3 nucleotides read TGTGCCAGCAGTTCCCGCTACCACCGGGACAGCCTGAACTATGGCTACACCTTC. Translated, it gives CASSSRYHRDSLNYGYTF.

The chain links TRBV5-4 to TRBJ2-3; TRBD1 is a possible D gene (5 bases). Trimming removed 4 bases from V and 1 base from J, with 7 bases in between. The CDR3 extends over 13 amino acids. In germline, CDR1 is SGHNT, CDR2 YYREEE (reference sequence). CDR3 bases: TGTGCCAGCAGCCCGACAGGCACAGATACGCAGTATTTT. As protein: CASSPTGTDTQYF.

The chain joins TRBV6-1 to TRBJ1-1; D ambiguous. The CDR3 is made up of 14 amino acids. V was shortened by 2 bases and J by 4 bases, with 11 bases between the two germline ends. CDR1 MNHNS and CDR2 SASEGT come from the germline V gene. Here the CDR3 reads CASSEMRQSTEAFF. As DNA, the CDR3 is TGTGCCAGCAGTGAAATGCGACAATCCACTGAAGCTTTCTTT.

V usage is TRBV19 and J usage is TRBJ1-5; D is ambiguous. The CDR3 is 13 amino acids. Germline CDR1 is LNHDA and CDR2 is SQIVND (reference sequence). V gave up 0 bases and J gave up 7 bases, with 7 bases separating them. The CDR3 loop reads CASSIEVRQPQHF. For the CDR3, the DNA is TGTGCCAGTAGTATAGAGGTCAGGCAGCCCCAGCATTTT.

This chain connects TRBV11-2 to TRBJ2-7, with D possibly being TRBD1 (6 bases). V lost 3 bases and J 6 bases, leaving 15 bases between the germline ends. The CDR3 totals 14 residues. The V gene's germline CDR1 is SGHAT and CDR2 FQNNGV. CDR3 nucleotide sequence: TGTGCCAGCAGCTTGACGAACAGGGATCTCGAGCAGTACTTC. Protein: CASSLTNRDLEQYF. Full variable domain (remainder filled in from reference TRBV11-2 and TRBJ2-7): EAGVAQSPRYKIIEKRQSVAFWCNPISGHATLYWYQQILGQGPKLLIQFQNNGVVDDSQLPKDRFSAERLKGVDSTLKIQPAKLEDSAVYLCASSLTNRDLEQYFGPGTRLTVT.

V is TRBV7-8 and J is TRBJ2-2, with D tentatively TRBD1 (5 bases). V was cut by 8 bases and J by 2 bases, with 12 bases left in between. This CDR3 is built from 14 residues. Germline CDR1 and CDR2: SGHVS and FQNEAQ. CDR3 protein: CASGASRNTGELFF. For the CDR3, the DNA is TGTGCCAGCGGGGCGTCTAGAAACACCGGGGAGCTGTTTTTT.

The rearrangement links TRBV5-1 to TRBJ2-1; D gene ambiguous. The germline V gene encodes CDR1 SGHRS and CDR2 YFSETQ. The CDR3 spans 15 residues. V was pared by 4 bases and J by 4 bases, with 15 bases between. The CDR3 loop is CASSGVVGQYNEQFF. In DNA, the CDR3 is TGCGCCAGCAGCGGGGTGGTAGGCCAGTACAATGAGCAGTTCTTC. Drawing the rest from reference TRBV5-1 and TRBJ2-1, the complete variable domain is KAGVTQTPRYLIKTRGQQVTLSCSPISGHRSVSWYQQTPGQGLQFLFEYFSETQRNKGNFPGRFSGRQFSNSRSEMNVSTLELGDSALYLCASSGVVGQYNEQFFGPGTRLTVL.

Worth noting for this clone: It may be a read error: a sequence one base away is much more abundant. V is TRBV4-2 and J is TRBJ1-2; D perhaps matches TRBD1 (5 bases). Germline loops: CDR1 LGHNA, CDR2 YNFKEQ. This CDR3 contains 14 residues. V gave up 1 base and J gave up 8 bases, with 14 bases separating them. For the CDR3, the DNA is TGTGCCAGCAGCCAAGCAGCGGGGCTCGGCGGCTACACCTTC. Amino acid sequence: CASSQAAGLGGYTF.

This clone was detected ten times or more. The chain employs TRBV2 and TRBJ2-4; TRBD1 matches at 8 bases. After removal of 7 bases from V and 11 bases from J, the junction contained 7 bases not matched to a gene. CDR1 is SNHLY, CDR2 FYNNEI, per germline. This CDR3 is 12 amino acids long. The CDR3 spells CASTSDRVVQYF. The CDR3 nucleotides are TGTGCCAGCACTTCGGACAGGGTCGTTCAGTACTTC.

The rearrangement uses TRBV10-3 and TRBJ1-4; D is uncertain. CDR1 ENHRY and CDR2 SYGVKD come from the germline V gene. The CDR3 is 17 residues long. V was cut by 0 bases and J by 0 bases, with 11 bases left in between. In nucleotides, the CDR3 is TGTGCCATCAGTGAGTCTGCTTCAGGTGCAACTAATGAAAAACTGTTTTTT. This encodes CAISESASGATNEKLFF.

This clone was observed a single time. This chain joins TRBV5-4 and TRBJ2-7, with D maybe TRBD1 (5 bases). The CDR3 consists of 15 residues. Germline assignment: CDR1 SGHNT and CDR2 YYREEE (reference sequence). V was cut by 0 bases and J by 3 bases, with 13 bases left in between. The CDR3 protein is CASSLGVGDSYEQYF. CDR3 in DNA: TGTGCCAGCAGCTTGGGAGTTGGTGACAGCTACGAGCAGTACTTC.

The chain is built from TRBV5-1 and TRBJ2-2, with a possible D match to TRBD2 (6 bases). V was shortened by 5 bases and J by 2 bases, with 16 bases between the two germline ends. Germline V gives CDR1 SGHRS, CDR2 YFSETQ. The CDR3 runs 16 residues. The CDR3 region has the DNA TGCGCCAGCAGGGTTGAGAGCGGGTCAAACACCGGGGAGCTGTTTTTT. Translating gives CASRVESGSNTGELFF.

This clone occurred once. V is TRBV2 and J is TRBJ2-2; no definite D call. The CDR3 runs 13 residues. The V gene's germline CDR1 is SNHLY and CDR2 FYNNEI. Trimming pared 3 bases from V and 8 bases from J, leaving 10 bases between. CDR3 coding DNA: TGTGCCAGCAGTGATGGAGCTGGGGGGGAGCTGTTTTTT. Amino acids: CASSDGAGGELFF.

The rearrangement links TRBV4-1 to TRBJ2-7; 10 bases are a match to TRBD2. From germline, CDR1 is MGHRA and CDR2 YSYEKL. CDR3 size: 14 residues. V lost 2 bases to trimming and J lost 6 bases; unmatched junction nucleotides: 4. CDR3 in amino acids: CASSQPSGRGEQYF. CDR3 nucleotides: TGCGCCAGCAGCCAACCTAGCGGGAGAGGCGAGCAGTACTTC.

This chain joins TRBV6-5 and TRBJ1-2, with D perhaps matching TRBD1 (6 bases). The CDR3 has 14 residues. Per the germline V gene, CDR1 is MNHEY and CDR2 is SVGAGI. The germline V and J ends were trimmed by 5 bases and 4 bases, with 14 bases remaining between them. The CDR3 DNA is TGTGCCAGCAGTCCCCTGGGACATTTCTATGGCTACACCTTC. This codes for CASSPLGHFYGYTF.

This rearrangement joins TRBV28 to TRBJ1-5; perhaps TRBD1 as D (6 bases). Trimming cost V 7 bases and J 2 bases, with 27 bases left between them. The CDR3 is 19 residues long. CDR1 is MDHEN, CDR2 SYDVKM, per germline. CDR3 amino acids: CASTPLRGLPKGGNQPQHF. The CDR3 DNA sequence: TGTGCCAGCACCCCCCTCCGTGGACTACCTAAGGGGGGCAATCAGCCCCAGCATTTT.

The CDR3 sequence is CASSLGQRDEQYF. In nucleotides, the CDR3 is TGTGCCAGCAGCTTAGGCCAACGGGACGAGCAGTACTTC. V gene TRBV7-2 combines with J gene TRBJ2-7; the D is unclear. Germline lookup yields CDR1 SGHTA and CDR2 FQGNSA. V gave up 1 base and J gave up 5 bases, with 9 bases separating them. There are 13 residues in the CDR3.

The gene calls are TRBV19 and TRBJ2-3, with D possibly called TRBD1 or TRBD2 (5 bases each). The germline V and J ends were trimmed by 5 bases and 0 bases, with 18 bases remaining between them. Germline V gene sequence: CDR1 LNHDA, CDR2 SQIVND (reference sequence). CDR3 length equals 17 residues. CDR3 amino acids: CASSSGRGSLSTDTQYF. The CDR3 DNA reads TGTGCCAGTAGTTCTGGCCGGGGCAGCCTAAGCACAGATACGCAGTATTTT. Full variable domain (outside the CDR3, taken from reference TRBV19 and TRBJ2-3): DGGITQSPKYLFRKEGQNVTLSCEQNLNHDAMYWYRQDPGQGLRLIYYSQIVNDFQKGDIAEGYSVSREKKESFPLTVTSAQKNPTAFYLCASSSGRGSLSTDTQYFGPGTRLTVL.

V is TRBV11-3 and J is TRBJ2-7, with D possibly being TRBD2 (5 bases). V lost 5 bases to trimming and J lost 3 bases, with 14 bases between them. The CDR3 extends over 14 amino acids. Germline V gene sequence: CDR1 SGHNT, CDR2 YENEEA. CDR3 protein: CASSPQEGSYEQYF. The CDR3 DNA is TGTGCCAGCAGCCCCCAAGAGGGAAGCTACGAGCAGTACTTC.

This clone was observed a few times. V is TRBV7-9 and J is TRBJ2-2; the D is unclear. The CDR3 runs to 13 residues. Germline values: CDR1 SEHNR, CDR2 FQNEAQ (reference sequence). V was pared by 5 bases and J by 4 bases, with 8 bases between. The DNA for the CDR3 is TGTGCCAGCAGCGCCAGACCCACCGGGGAGCTGTTTTTT. Residues: CASSARPTGELFF.

The chain employs TRBV6-4 and TRBJ1-6; D gene ambiguous. The V gene's germline CDR1 is MRHNA and CDR2 SNTAGT. V was clipped by 6 bases and J by 7 bases, with 13 bases between them. This CDR3 contains 14 residues. In nucleotides, the CDR3 is TGTGCCAGCAGACCCAGAGGTGGGAATTCACCCCTCCACTTT. Translating gives CASRPRGGNSPLHF.

The chain links TRBV7-9 to TRBJ2-7; TRBD2 aligns across 10 bases. The germline gives CDR1 SEHNR, CDR2 FQNEAQ (reference sequence). The ends lost 6 bases at V and 7 bases at J; junction bases unmatched: 9. The CDR3 spans 14 residues. The CDR3 is CASRSLAGVSEQYF. In DNA, the CDR3 is TGTGCCAGCAGATCGCTAGCGGGAGTAAGTGAGCAGTACTTC.

The genes are TRBV12-5 and TRBJ2-1; a weak D match, TRBD2 (5 bases). The CDR3 consists of 13 residues. Trimming took off 6 bases at V and 8 bases at J, with 14 bases between the two ends. Per germline, CDR1 LGHNT and CDR2 FRNRAP. As DNA, the CDR3 is TGTGCTAGTGGCTTCGAAAAAGCGGATGAGCAGTTCTTC. Its translation is CASGFEKADEQFF.

The CDR3 spells CASSKRPGAPSIYHGPQHF. The CDR3 DNA follows: TGTGCCAGCAGCAAACGCCCAGGGGCCCCATCCATTTATCATGGGCCCCAGCATTTT. The gene calls are TRBV21-1 and TRBJ1-5; the table's D call, TRBD1, was not checked against the DNA. TRBV21-1 is a documented pseudogene. This CDR3 has 19 residues.

The gene calls are TRBV4-1 and TRBJ2-1; TRBD2 aligns across 7 bases. The CDR3 runs 17 residues. V was clipped by 1 base and J by 2 bases; unmatched bases: 8. The V gene's germline CDR1 is MGHRA and CDR2 YSYEKL. The CDR3 DNA follows: TGCGCCAGCAGCCAAGGCCTAGCGGTTTCACCCTACAATGAGCAGTTCTTC. Translation gives CASSQGLAVSPYNEQFF.

This chain connects TRBV7-3 to TRBJ2-2; 7 positions match TRBD2. J lost 3 bases, V lost 5 bases, and 6 bases had no gene match. The CDR3 is made up of 15 amino acids. Germline CDR1 is SGHTA and CDR2 is FQGTGA. The CDR3 loop is CASSPGGRDTGELFF. For the CDR3, the DNA is TGTGCCAGCAGCCCGGGGGGACGGGACACCGGGGAGCTGTTTTTT.